This TCR beta chain was captured in a study of blood T cell repertoires in COVID-19. In the original analysis: Amplifying reference gene primers gave estimates of nucleated cell counts. TCRdb keeps only in-frame clones here, not all; method: immunoSEQ multiplex PCR. The V and J calls and clone size come from that table; D and trimming were worked out from the DNA. The data show fewer than 70,000 clones, 85% to 90% seen once. The CDR3 is 19 amino acids. Germline assignment: CDR1 LGHNA and CDR2 YNFKEQ. The V and J ends lost 1 base and 6 bases, in that order; junction bases with no gene match: 10. The receptor was derived from a man older than 75 with acute or convalescent COVID-19. This sequence joins TRBV4-2 and TRBJ2-1; 15 nucleotides agree with TRBD2. Sequences were obtained from peripheral blood. In DNA, the CDR3 is TGTGCCAGCAGCCAAGTCGGGACTAGCGGGAGGTATTGGGGCAATGAGCAGTTCTTC. Its translation is CASSQVGTSGRYWGNEQFF.